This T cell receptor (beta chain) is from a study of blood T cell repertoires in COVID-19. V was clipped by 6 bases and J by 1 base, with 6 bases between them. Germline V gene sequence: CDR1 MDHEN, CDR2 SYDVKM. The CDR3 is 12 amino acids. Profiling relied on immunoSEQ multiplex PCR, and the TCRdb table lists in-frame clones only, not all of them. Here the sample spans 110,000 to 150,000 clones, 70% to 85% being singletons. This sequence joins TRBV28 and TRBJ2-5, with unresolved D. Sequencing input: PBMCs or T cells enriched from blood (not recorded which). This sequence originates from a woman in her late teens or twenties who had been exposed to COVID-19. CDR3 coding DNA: TGTGCCAGCAGACAGAGCCAAGAGACCCAGTACTTC. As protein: CASRQSQETQYF.